This record looks at one TCR beta chain sequence and its context. Its antigen remains unidentified. No much larger clone exists at a distance of one base, and base qualities are not known. Genomic DNA was extracted from sorted cells for sequencing of the TCRbeta CDR3 region. The immunoSEQ Assay was used for sequencing of TCRbeta CDR3 regions. In TCRdb, the immuneACCESS table is reduced to in-frame sequences with V and J assigned. These tables do not hold every clone; where another copy was compared, an unresolved V gene accounts for under half, and the others remain unexplained. The table for this sample lists roughly 57,000 clones; more than 65% of them were counted only once. The top ten clones comprise 2.4% of the sample. V is pruned by 6 bases and J by 0 bases, leaving 6 bases of the junction without a gene match. The CDR3 numbers 14 residues from cysteine through phenylalanine. Only the CDR3 DNA is retained, 42 bases long and in frame from the first base. CDR1 and CDR2 are read off the germline V gene as SQVTM and ANQGSEA.

The trial excluded patients who had a history of autoimmune disease or were on systemic immunosuppression. Peripheral blood for TCR sequencing was collected from all dose cohorts at baseline, on cycle 4 day 1, and on cycle 7 day 1. The samples were drawn from a first-in-human, open-label, multicenter phase I dose-escalation trial of ivuxolimab. The trial enrolled adults with locally advanced or metastatic head and neck squamous cell, hepatocellular, melanoma or renal cell carcinoma. Before TCR sequencing, CD4+ T cells and CD8+ T cells were sorted from peripheral blood as separate populations. This record comes from a study of OX40 agonist ivuxolimab in advanced cancers. Notes on the research overall: Ivuxolimab was an agonistic, fully human IgG2 monoclonal antibody directed against OX40 (CD134), a costimulatory receptor. Intravenous ivuxolimab was administered to patients every 2 weeks at six dose levels: 0.01, 0.1, 0.3, 1.5, 3 and 10 mg/kg. Of the approximately 50 dose-escalation patients, hepatocellular carcinoma was present in about 20, melanoma in approximately 15, renal cell carcinoma in 9 and head and neck cancer in 9. A male proportion of 82.7% and a mean age of roughly 58 years, ranging from about 23 to 79, were recorded for the dose-escalation cohort. Prior anti-PD-1, anti-PD-L1 or anti-CTLA-4 therapy was permitted, and checkpoint inhibitors had been received by about 44% of dose-escalation patients. Partial responses occurred in three dose-escalation patients, of whom one had hepatocellular carcinoma and two had cutaneous melanoma. The point of sequencing TCRbeta in the periphery was to test whether ivuxolimab changed TCR sequence diversity and drove clonal T-cell expansion. The paper describes the monotherapy dose-escalation part (N = 52 patients) of the phase I trial of ivuxolimab. The full study reports these points: The antigen specificity of the peripheral T cells that underwent clonal expansion was not determined. After ivuxolimab, more expanded clones were found on average in CD8+ T cells than in CD4+ T cells. Low levels of normalized T-cell clonal expansion were also seen in some patients who did not respond. In the 0.1-3.0 mg/kg groups, partial responders had among the lowest normalized peripheral clonal expansion, particularly in CD8+ T cells. At doses of 0.1 to 3.0 mg/kg, clonal expansion of both CD4+ and CD8+ blood T cells was observed from baseline to week 6.

This specimen consisted of CD4+ or CD8+ T cells sorted from blood, obtained in a trial of the OX40 agonist ivuxolimab. The sequence is built from TRBV29-1 and TRBJ1-1; the central 8 bases match TRBD1. This receptor was identified in an adult with an advanced solid tumor such as melanoma, head and neck, liver or kidney cancer. The CDR3 has the sequence CSVQGGTVNTEAFF. The DNA sequence follows: TGCAGCGTACAGGGGGGTACGGTGAACACTGAAGCTTTCTTT.